One and the same sample provided the 14 T cell receptor beta chains below, sequenced in a study of chemoradiotherapy in HPV16-positive cancers. Libraries were prepared by immunoSEQ multiplex PCR; TCRdb keeps only in-frame clonotypes and omits some of them. The repertoire holds under 13,000 clones, with 65% to 75% as singletons. The specimen was collected from a patient who underwent chemoradiotherapy. All receptors come from a human donor with HPV-associated anogenital cancer.

Only one count was recorded for this clone. V gene TRBV11-3 combines with J gene TRBJ1-1; unclear D gene. The CDR3 consists of 14 residues. Germline lookup yields CDR1 SGHNT and CDR2 YENEEA. The V end lost 5 bases, the J end lost 0 bases, and 10 bases lay between the germline ends. The chain's CDR3 is CASSQRLMNTEAFF. CDR3 bases: TGTGCCAGCAGCCAACGACTAATGAACACTGAAGCTTTCTTT.

The chain combines TRBV19 with TRBJ1-3; no firm D call. Germline V gives CDR1 LNHDA, CDR2 SQIVND (reference sequence). The CDR3 is 15 residues long. Trimming pared 4 bases from V and 0 bases from J, leaving 10 bases between. CDR3 amino acids: CASSTDPYSGNTIYF. The CDR3 DNA reads as TGTGCCAGTAGTACGGACCCCTACTCTGGAAACACCATATATTTT.

The J gene is TRBJ1-5, the V gene TRBV4-3; D uncertain. The CDR3 runs to 13 residues. Germline V lookup: CDR1 LGHNA, CDR2 YSLEER. Trimming pared 0 bases from V and 7 bases from J, leaving 7 bases between. CDR3 sequence: CASSQDGGQPQHF. In DNA, the CDR3 is TGCGCCAGCAGCCAAGATGGAGGCCAGCCCCAGCATTTT.

This chain links TRBV13 with TRBJ2-7, with 8 nucleotides matching TRBD2. Looked up from germline, CDR1 is PRHDT and CDR2 is FYEKMQ (reference sequence). V lost 0 bases to trimming and J lost 3 bases; unmatched junction nucleotides: 4. The CDR3 has 15 residues. The CDR3 DNA reads TGTGCCAGCAGCTTAGGCCATAGCGGGAACTACGAGCAGTACTTC. Its protein product is CASSLGHSGNYEQYF.

The chain recombines TRBV28 with TRBJ2-4, with D hard to call. This CDR3 comprises 14 residues. Trimming removed 2 bases from V and 0 bases from J, with 5 bases in between. CDR1 MDHEN and CDR2 SYDVKM come from the germline V gene. CDR3 in DNA: TGTGCCAGCAGTTTACCGTCAGCCAAAAACATTCAGTACTTC. This sequence encodes CASSLPSAKNIQYF.

The chain combines TRBV7-2 with TRBJ1-1; perhaps TRBD1 as D (6 bases). Trimming removed 5 bases at V and 7 bases at J, with 17 bases between. In germline, CDR1 is SGHTA, CDR2 FQGNSA. CDR3 size: 14 residues. The CDR3 region has the DNA TGTGCCAGCAGCCTCCTACCAGGGGCGGGTGAAGCTTTCTTT. This sequence encodes CASSLLPGAGEAFF.

The chain carries TRBV6-1 and TRBJ1-2; D gene ambiguous. V dropped 2 bases and J dropped 5 bases, with 9 bases sitting between them. Germline V gene data show CDR1 as MNHNS and CDR2 as SASEGT. CDR3 length: 13 amino acids. CDR3 nucleotides: TGTGCCAGCAGTGAAAACCAGGCTTATGGCTACACCTTC. This sequence encodes CASSENQAYGYTF.

V gene TRBV4-1 combines with J gene TRBJ2-7; D perhaps matches TRBD1 (6 bases). Germline V gene lookup returns CDR1 MGHRA and CDR2 YSYEKL. The CDR3 is 15 residues long. The V end lost 1 base, the J end lost 4 bases, and 14 bases lay between the germline ends. The CDR3 sequence: CASSQAQGMMYEQYV. The CDR3 DNA reads TGCGCCAGCAGCCAAGCTCAGGGGATGATGTACGAGCAGTACGTC.

J is TRBJ2-5 and V is TRBV6-4; D perhaps matches TRBD2 (7 bases). This CDR3 region has 15 residues. Germline V gives CDR1 MRHNA, CDR2 SNTAGT. V lost 2 bases and J 5 bases, leaving 15 bases between the germline ends. CDR3 sequence reads: CASSDKFGGQETQYF. DNA of the CDR3: TGTGCCAGCAGTGACAAGTTCGGGGGGCAGGAGACCCAGTACTTC.

The chain uses TRBV7-2 and TRBJ2-7; a weak D match, TRBD1 (5 bases). The CDR3 totals 15 residues. Germline values: CDR1 SGHTA, CDR2 FQGNSA. Trimming left V 0 bases short and J 2 bases short, with 11 bases between. Written as DNA, the CDR3 is TGTGCCAGCAGCTTAGCCGTCGACAGCACCTACGAGCAGTACTTC. Encoded protein: CASSLAVDSTYEQYF.

V and J are TRBV19 and TRBJ1-6; 9 bases are shared with TRBD1. CDR1 is LNHDA, CDR2 SQIVND, per germline (reference sequence). The CDR3 sequence is 14 residues long. Unmatched junction bases numbered 7, after V lost 7 bases and J lost 9 bases. CDR3 loop: CASTYETGGSPLHF. CDR3 sequence (DNA): TGTGCCAGTACTTATGAGACAGGGGGTTCACCCCTCCACTTT.

This clone occurred once. The rearrangement joins TRBV6-5 to TRBJ2-3, with TRBD1 matching over 7 bases. This CDR3 has 16 residues. V shed 4 bases and J 0 bases; nucleotides not matched to a gene: 7. CDR1 and CDR2 (germline): MNHEY, SVGAGI. DNA of the CDR3: TGTGCCAGCAGTTCCCGGGACAGAATTAGCACAGATACGCAGTATTTT. Translated, it gives CASSSRDRISTDTQYF.

The CDR3 region is CASSKSGSQLYQETQYF. The CDR3 region has the DNA TGCGCCAGCAGCAAGTCCGGATCCCAGCTGTACCAAGAGACCCAGTACTTC. The gene calls are TRBV4-1 and TRBJ2-5; the D is unclear. CDR1 and CDR2 from the germline V gene are MGHRA and YSYEKL. The CDR3 has 17 amino acids. V lost 5 bases, J lost 0 bases, and 19 bases lay in between.

This chain links TRBV11-2 with TRBJ1-1, with D tentatively TRBD1 (5 bases). This CDR3 comprises 16 residues. V was shortened by 0 bases and J by 5 bases, with 16 bases between the two germline ends. The germline V gene encodes CDR1 SGHAT and CDR2 FQNNGV. CDR3 coding DNA: TGTGCCAGCAGCTTAGAATCCGGGTTTACAGGTACTGAAGCTTTCTTT. It yields the protein CASSLESGFTGTEAFF.